Listed here is a single TCR beta chain. Its cognate antigen is unknown. V was trimmed by 5 bases and J by 0 bases, leaving 14 bases between them. Germline-derived CDR1 and CDR2 are ENHRY and SYGVKD. The CDR3 covers 17 residues. This sample stems from a study of cytomegalovirus exposure and HLA in healthy donors. About the study: Out of 398 genotyped donors, around 80% belonged to the Caucasian-associated ancestry cluster. Whole-study results and caveats: In an earlier analysis, most TCR beta V segments were productive about 87% or about 30% of the time.

Primers included in the PCR were 60 Vbeta and 13 Jbeta primers. Some clones are missing from TCRdb's copy, which holds only in-frame ones; the method was immunoSEQ multiplex PCR. Its table lists some 130,000 clones. The receptor was derived from a man aged 18 to 35 in good health and CMV-seronegative. J is TRBJ1-6 and V is TRBV10-3, with D possibly matching TRBD1 (6 bases). Sequencing input: PBMCs. This CDR3 is CAISQRDIGSYNSPLHF. The CDR3 bases are TGTGCCATCAGTCAAAGGGACATAGGCTCCTATAATTCACCCCTCCACTTT.